The sequence of this TCR beta chain was determined in a study of shared clonotypes between healthy human individuals. Study-wide background: Donor ages ranged 18 to 49 years: a couple of women, a few men. Findings and caveats of the study: Of the naive CD4 clonotypes, approximately 5% were shared across a handful of donors.

As to this clone: Its target is unknown.

Data came from immunoSEQ multiplex PCR; TCRdb stores just in-frame clones and leaves some out. The profile shows hundreds of thousands of clones, roughly 94% of them singletons. Naive CD8 cells comprised CD45RO-negative, CCR7-positively selected cells, excluding terminally differentiated effector memory CD45RA+ cells. CDR1 and CDR2 (germline): SGHVS, FNYEAQ. The V and J ends lost 5 bases and 8 bases, in that order; junction bases with no gene match: 6. The CDR3 contains 13 residues. Material for sequencing was naive CD8+ T cells sorted from blood. The chain combines TRBV7-6 with TRBJ2-1; 7 nucleotides line up with TRBD1. The clonotype originates from a young man in good health. The CDR3 sequence: CASSKRTGHEQFF. In DNA, the CDR3 is TGTGCCAGCAGCAAGAGGACAGGACATGAGCAGTTCTTC.